The 27 T cell receptor beta chains below all came from one sample that was sequenced in a study of CD8+ T cells in alopecia areata. RNA extraction was followed by reverse transcription into cDNA, which acted as the sequencing template. Here immunoSEQ multiplex PCR was the method, and the copy in TCRdb shows in-frame clones only, minus some. The table lists around 120,000 clones, 58% of them singletons. Treatment denoted: oral pan-JAK inhibitor, 5-10 mg twice daily. The sample consisted of CD8+ T cells sorted from blood, taken at week 4, from a patient treated with tofacitinib. The receptor set was obtained from a human donor with alopecia areata.

This chain joins TRBV27 and TRBJ2-3; 9 bases match TRBD1. V lost 0 bases to trimming and J lost 5 bases; unmatched junction nucleotides: 9. Germline CDR1 reads MNHEY; CDR2 reads SMNVEV (reference sequence). The CDR3 consists of 17 residues. The CDR3 reads CASSLSRWDREKDTQYF. For the CDR3, the DNA is TGTGCCAGCAGTTTATCCCGCTGGGACAGGGAGAAAGATACGCAGTATTTT.

This rearrangement joins TRBV30 to TRBJ1-1; no definite D call. The CDR3 spans 13 residues. Germline loops: CDR1 GTSNPN, CDR2 SVGIG (reference sequence). Deletions cut 3 bases from V and 2 bases from J, with 10 bases between. As DNA, the CDR3 is TGTGCCTGGAGCAGGATTTTAAACACTGAAGCTTTCTTT. This translates into CAWSRILNTEAFF.

This chain connects TRBV30 to TRBJ2-5; 12 nucleotides agree with TRBD1. J was trimmed by 12 bases and V by 2 bases; bases with no gene match: 10. The length of the CDR3 is 14 residues. The germline gives CDR1 GTSNPN, CDR2 SVGIG (reference sequence). The CDR3 coding sequence is TGTGCCTGGAGTCCTGGGACAGGGGGCCACGTTGAGTACTTC. Protein product: CAWSPGTGGHVEYF. Together with reference TRBV30 and TRBJ2-5, the CDR3 gives the full variable domain: SQTIHQWPATLVQPVGSPLSLECTVEGTSNPNLYWYRQAAGRGLQLLFYSVGIGQISSEVPQNLSASRPQDRQFILSSKKLLLSDSGFYLCAWSPGTGGHVEYFGPGTRLLVL.

This clone appeared a single time. This sequence joins TRBV29-1 and TRBJ1-2; D might be TRBD1 (5 bases). CDR3 length equals 14 residues. Between the trimmed V and J ends, which lost 0 bases and 8 bases, there was a span of 16 bases. From germline, CDR1 is SQVTM and CDR2 ANQGSEA. CDR3 DNA: TGCAGCGTTGAAGACCAATCAGGGAATAGAGGCTACACCTTC. Translation: CSVEDQSGNRGYTF.

This chain's CDR3 is CAWSVRVAGGPETQYF. The CDR3 DNA is TGTGCCTGGAGTGTACGGGTAGCGGGGGGGCCAGAGACCCAGTACTTC. The chain recombines TRBV30 with TRBJ2-5, with 11 bases lining up with TRBD2. Looked up from germline, CDR1 is GTSNPN and CDR2 is SVGIG (reference sequence). Trimming cost V 0 bases and J 4 bases; bases outside gene matches: 7. CDR3 length equals 16 residues.

As DNA, the CDR3 is TGCAGCGTTGAAGTACGGAATTCGTCCTACAATGAGCAGTTCTTC. Protein: CSVEVRNSSYNEQFF. The rearrangement links TRBV29-1 to TRBJ2-1; no reliable D call. Germline V gene data show CDR1 as SQVTM and CDR2 as ANQGSEA. Trimming removed 1 base from V and 1 base from J, with 11 bases in between. The CDR3 loop spans 15 amino acids.

The chain employs TRBV4-1 and TRBJ2-7; D is unresolved. The CDR3 sequence is 14 residues long. The germline V gene has CDR1 MGHRA and CDR2 YSYEKL. Deletions cut 1 base from V and 0 bases from J, with 7 bases between. The CDR3, as DNA: TGCGCCAGCAGCCAAGGTTTAAACTCCTACGAGCAGTACTTC. Translation gives CASSQGLNSYEQYF.

The chain recombines TRBV7-9 with TRBJ2-1, with a possible D match to TRBD1 (6 bases). The CDR3 is made up of 15 amino acids. Trimming shortened V by 1 base and J by 10 bases, and 17 bases separated the two germline ends. Germline V CDR1 and CDR2: SEHNR, FQNEAQ (reference sequence). CDR3 in amino acids: CASSLVETGPTEQFF. In DNA, the CDR3 is TGTGCCAGCAGCTTAGTGGAGACAGGACCAACGGAGCAGTTCTTC.

The V gene is TRBV23-1, the J gene TRBJ1-5; D ambiguous. TRBV23-1 falls under the ORF class, with uncertain function. The CDR3 length is 14 residues. Trimming removed 5 bases from V and 0 bases from J, with 8 bases in between. The CDR3 bases are TGCGCCAGCAGTACAGATAATAGCAATCAGCCCCAGCATTTT. Its protein is CASSTDNSNQPQHF.

The rearrangement joins TRBV6-5 to TRBJ2-3, with a possible D match to TRBD1 (6 bases). Trimming stripped 2 bases from V and 6 bases from J, with 15 bases between. The germline CDR1 and CDR2 sequences are MNHEY and SVGAGI. This CDR3 is built from 15 residues. The CDR3 here is CASSYGQGKKDTQYF. The DNA of the CDR3 is TGTGCCAGCAGTTACGGCCAGGGGAAGAAGGATACGCAGTATTTT.

The V and J genes are TRBV2 and TRBJ2-1, with D unclear. V lost 3 bases and J 3 bases, leaving 6 bases between the germline ends. The V gene's germline CDR1 is SNHLY and CDR2 FYNNEI. The length of the CDR3 is 13 residues. The CDR3 here is CASSDTVYNEQFF. CDR3 DNA sequence: TGTGCCAGCAGTGATACAGTCTACAATGAGCAGTTCTTC.

The rearrangement links TRBV27 to TRBJ2-7; D not certain. The CDR3 extends over 13 amino acids. The ends were cut back, 5 bases at V and 4 bases at J, with 12 bases in the middle. Looked up from germline, CDR1 is MNHEY and CDR2 is SMNVEV (reference sequence). The CDR3 DNA sequence: TGTGCCAGCAGTGCCTCCGCAGCTTACGAGCAGTACTTC. Its protein is CASSASAAYEQYF.

V is TRBV7-9 and J is TRBJ2-5; 8 bases map to TRBD2. Per germline, CDR1 SEHNR and CDR2 FQNEAQ (reference sequence). The CDR3 is 16 amino acids. J was trimmed by 3 bases and V by 8 bases; bases with no gene match: 14. CDR3 loop: CASSRLQAGAEETQYF. As DNA, the CDR3 is TGTGCCAGCTCCCGCCTCCAAGCGGGGGCAGAAGAGACCCAGTACTTC.

This clone has more than one count but fewer than ten. This chain links TRBV10-3 with TRBJ1-2; D may be TRBD1 (5 bases). CDR3 length: 13 residues. Germline assignment: CDR1 ENHRY and CDR2 SYGVKD. V lost 6 bases and J 4 bases, leaving 12 bases between the germline ends. The DNA of the CDR3 is TGTGCCATCAGCGACGGCGGGGCCTATGGCTACACCTTC. This sequence encodes CAISDGGAYGYTF.

As to this clone: Other nucleotide sequences in the sample specify the same CDR3. The chain links TRBV29-1 to TRBJ2-7; D gene unclear. CDR3 length equals 13 residues. V lost 4 bases and J lost 0, with 10 bases in between. Germline-derived CDR1 and CDR2 are SQVTM and ANQGSEA. The CDR3 DNA reads TGCAGCGTTGTCGGCCGTAGCTCCTACGAGCAGTACTTC. This encodes CSVVGRSSYEQYF.

The CDR3 loop is CAWSLDRANTEAFF. The DNA for the CDR3 is TGTGCCTGGAGTCTGGACAGGGCCAACACTGAAGCTTTCTTT. The rearrangement joins TRBV30 to TRBJ1-1; TRBD1 matches 8 bases. The germline V gene has CDR1 GTSNPN and CDR2 SVGIG (reference sequence). The CDR3 is made up of 14 amino acids. Trimming cost V 2 bases and J 2 bases; bases outside gene matches: 4.

The V and J genes are TRBV2 and TRBJ1-1; D not resolved. CDR3 length: 11 residues. Germline V gene data show CDR1 as SNHLY and CDR2 as FYNNEI. The ends were cut back, 6 bases at V and 2 bases at J, with 4 bases in the middle. This CDR3 is CASSPNTEAFF. CDR3 coding DNA: TGTGCCAGCAGCCCAAACACTGAAGCTTTCTTT.

The chain has TRBV30 and TRBJ1-1, with 7 positions matching TRBD1. CDR3 length: 14 amino acids. In germline, CDR1 is GTSNPN, CDR2 SVGIG (reference sequence). Trimming removed 5 bases from V and 1 base from J; junction bases left unmatched: 7. CDR3 sequence (DNA): TGTGCCTGGGATATGGGACAGCAGAACACTGAAGCTTTCTTT. It specifies CAWDMGQQNTEAFF.

The chain has TRBV6-5 and TRBJ2-6; D may be TRBD1 (6 bases). This CDR3 comprises 15 residues. The germline V gene encodes CDR1 MNHEY and CDR2 SVGAGI. The V and J ends lost 6 bases and 0 bases respectively, with 9 bases between them. The CDR3 nucleotides are TGTGCCAGCAGGTCACAGGGCTCTGGGGCCAACGTCCTGACTTTC. It codes for CASRSQGSGANVLTF.

This rearrangement joins TRBV27 to TRBJ2-7, with a tentative D call TRBD1 (5 bases). Germline loops: CDR1 MNHEY, CDR2 SMNVEV (reference sequence). The CDR3 extends over 12 amino acids. Trimming took off 2 bases at V and 6 bases at J, with 8 bases between the two ends. CDR3 DNA sequence: TGTGCCAGCAGTTTACAGGGTGGCGAGCAGTACTTC. The encoded protein is CASSLQGGEQYF.

V gene TRBV6-5 combines with J gene TRBJ2-1, with TRBD2 as a possible D gene (5 bases). V gave up 5 bases and J gave up 7 bases, with 15 bases separating them. Germline V gene data show CDR1 as MNHEY and CDR2 as SVGAGI. The CDR3 has 14 residues. CDR3 DNA: TGTGCCAGCAGTCCTCCGGCCCCGGGAAATGAGCAGTTCTTC. Its protein is CASSPPAPGNEQFF.

This clone was detected only once. J is TRBJ2-1 and V is TRBV29-1; D is tentatively TRBD1 or TRBD2 (5 bases each). CDR3 length: 13 amino acids. Looked up from germline, CDR1 is SQVTM and CDR2 is ANQGSEA. V was clipped by 3 bases and J by 6 bases, with 12 bases between them. CDR3 loop: CSVDQEGTNEQFF. DNA for the CDR3: TGCAGCGTTGACCAAGAGGGGACCAATGAGCAGTTCTTC.

This clone turned up a few times. This rearrangement joins TRBV30 to TRBJ2-1; D call uncertain. CDR3 length: 12 residues. The V gene lost 3 bases and the J gene lost 9 bases, with 12 bases spanning the gap. CDR1 is GTSNPN, CDR2 SVGIG, per germline (reference sequence). CDR3 nucleotide sequence: TGTGCCTGGAGCTCCCTTCTGAGTGAGCAGTTCTTC. Its protein product is CAWSSLLSEQFF. The full variable domain, in which reference TRBV30 and TRBJ2-1 provide the parts outside the CDR3, is SQTIHQWPATLVQPVGSPLSLECTVEGTSNPNLYWYRQAAGRGLQLLFYSVGIGQISSEVPQNLSASRPQDRQFILSSKKLLLSDSGFYLCAWSSLLSEQFFGPGTRLTVL.

This clone was seen only a few times. V gene TRBV28 combines with J gene TRBJ2-3; TRBD1 aligns across 7 bases. The CDR3 has 15 amino acids. V lost 3 bases and J lost 0; bases outside the gene matches: 3. The V gene's germline CDR1 is MDHEN and CDR2 SYDVKM. CDR3 sequence: CASSFDRESTDTQYF. CDR3 nucleotide sequence: TGTGCCAGCAGTTTCGACAGGGAAAGCACAGATACGCAGTATTTT.

The V call is TRBV15, the J call TRBJ1-2, with D possibly being TRBD1 (5 bases). Trimming removed 3 bases at V and 5 bases at J, with 13 bases between. The CDR3 is made up of 14 amino acids. From germline, CDR1 is LNHNV and CDR2 YYDKDF (reference sequence). CDR3 residues: CATSRGRELYGYTF. The CDR3 DNA sequence: TGTGCCACCAGCAGGGGACGGGAACTTTATGGCTACACCTTC.

The sample holds a few counts of this clone. This sequence joins TRBV27 and TRBJ1-5; the match to TRBD1 covers 9 bases. Unmatched junction bases numbered 13, after V lost 4 bases and J lost 6 bases. The CDR3 covers 17 residues. Germline loops: CDR1 MNHEY, CDR2 SMNVEV (reference sequence). CDR3 coding DNA: TGTGCCAGCAGTTACCCGGACAGGGGCTTAGCAAGTCAGCCCCAGCATTTT. Translation: CASSYPDRGLASQPQHF.

The chain combines TRBV25-1 with TRBJ2-5, with 7 bases that match TRBD2. Losses at the gene ends were 9 bases for V and 2 bases for J; bases not matched to a gene: 9. The CDR3 is 14 residues long. Germline assignment: CDR1 MGHDK and CDR2 SYGVNS. The CDR3 DNA follows: TGTGCCAGGCGCCGACCCGGGAGGCAAGAGACCCAGTACTTC. Translating it yields CARRRPGRQETQYF.